This T cell receptor beta chain was sequenced during a study of CD8 T cells in Susac syndrome. Roughly 0.5 to 1 ug RNA was reverse transcribed with random hexamers. Across 54 Vbeta and 13 Jbeta, TCR beta CDR3 was amplified with immunoSEQ multiplex PCR. TCRdb re-analysed the immunoSEQ multiplex PCR reads in MiXCR, keeping a single row per CDR3 protein. Of tens of thousands of distinct CDR3 sequences in the sample, 94% were seen once. The CDR3 totals 15 residues. CDR1 is SEHNR and CDR2 is FQNEAQ in the germline V gene (reference sequence). Trimming shortened V by 7 bases and J by 0 bases, and 15 bases separated the two germline ends.

The sample taken for sequencing was CD8+ T cells from PBMCs. This sequence was found in a human donor in good health. The V call is TRBV7-9, the J call TRBJ1-1, with a possible D match to TRBD1 (5 bases). For the CDR3, the DNA is TGTGCCAGCACCCCATGGGAGGGGATGAACACTGAAGCTTTCTTT. This encodes CASTPWEGMNTEAFF.